A single sample gave rise to the 8 T cell receptor beta chains below, sequenced in a study of spatial heterogeneity in lung cancer. Documented time point: sample taken at primary tumor resection. Findings and caveats of the study: Tracking of tumor mutation counts was seen in expanded intratumoral alpha and beta TCR counts.

Their specific antigens are unknown. MiXCR, applied by TCRdb to the 5' RACE reads, yields one record per CDR3 protein. Of fewer than 3,500 distinct CDR3 sequences listed, 11% are singletons. Sequences were derived from lung tumor tissue, sampled at surgery. These receptors were collected from a female donor with early-stage non-small cell lung cancer.

By sample fraction, this clonotype is large (0.1 to 1%). This chain uses TRBV9 with TRBJ2-3; unclear D gene. Trimming removed 0 bases at V and 5 bases at J, with 7 bases between. The CDR3 contains 13 residues. CDR1 SGDLS and CDR2 YYNGEE come from the germline V gene. CDR3 region: CASSVGVQDTQYF. CDR3 DNA: TGTGCCAGCAGCGTAGGAGTGCAAGATACGCAGTATTTT.

This clonotype is labeled as large. This chain joins TRBV28 and TRBJ1-5; D is undetermined. Trimming left V 2 bases short and J 3 bases short, with 8 bases between. The CDR3 is 14 residues long. Per germline, CDR1 MDHEN and CDR2 SYDVKM. The CDR3 protein is CASSLGGTNQPQHF. Here the CDR3 DNA reads TGTGCCAGCAGTTTAGGAGGAACCAATCAGCCCCAGCATTTT.

This chain joins TRBV5-4 and TRBJ2-7, with 8 positions matching TRBD2. The germline V gene has CDR1 SGHNT and CDR2 YYREEE (reference sequence). Trimming removed 5 bases from V and 3 bases from J; junction bases left unmatched: 10. This CDR3 has 15 amino acids. The CDR3 spells CASSPAGGFDYEQYF. The CDR3 region has the DNA TGTGCCAGCAGTCCTGCGGGGGGATTTGACTACGAGCAGTACTTC.

This clonotype appeared many times. This sequence joins TRBV7-2 and TRBJ2-7; D could derive from TRBD1 or TRBD2 (5 bases each). This CDR3 comprises 15 residues. Germline assignment: CDR1 SGHTA and CDR2 FQGNSA. V was trimmed by 5 bases and J by 2 bases, leaving 16 bases between them. Written as DNA, the CDR3 is TGTGCCAGCAGCCTGGGACCGCTACCCACCTACGAGCAGTACGTC. Its translation is CASSLGPLPTYEQYV.

In its sample, this clonotype is medium-sized (0.01 to 0.1%). The rearrangement links TRBV3-1 to TRBJ1-6; D is uncertain. Germline CDR1 reads LGHDT; CDR2 reads YNNKEL (reference sequence). V was cut by 0 bases and J by 10 bases, with 13 bases left in between. The CDR3 has 15 amino acids. In nucleotides, the CDR3 is TGTGCCAGCAGCCAAGATTCCGGGAGTAGATCACCCCTCCACTTT. Translating gives CASSQDSGSRSPLHF.

This clonotype is judged medium-sized. At one of its ends the junction is not consistent with the germline gene, which may arise from a read error. V gene TRBV7-9 combines with J gene TRBJ1-6; no reliable D call. CDR1 and CDR2 from the germline V gene are SEHNR and FQNEAQ (reference sequence). The CDR3 contains 12 residues. CDR3 nucleotides: TGTGCCAGCACTTCGTCTTCTTCAACCCTCCACTTT. This translates into CASTSSSSTLHF.

This clonotype is medium-sized in the sample. The chain links TRBV4-2 to TRBJ1-2, with D tentatively TRBD1 (5 bases). This CDR3 contains 15 residues. V shed 0 bases and J shed 4 bases, with 12 bases lying between them. Germline V lookup: CDR1 LGHNA, CDR2 YNFKEQ. CDR3 coding DNA: TGTGCCAGCAGCCAAGAATCCGACAGCCTCTATGGCTACACCTTC. Amino acid sequence: CASSQESDSLYGYTF.

This clonotype was counted ten times or more. The J gene is TRBJ1-4, the V gene TRBV29-1; D might be TRBD1 (5 bases). This CDR3 is built from 14 residues. Germline values: CDR1 SQVTM, CDR2 ANQGSEA. With 7 bases removed from V and 6 bases from J, the gap between germline ends came to 18 bases. The CDR3 nucleotides read TGCAGCGAGAAGTCGTTAGGGGCTCATGAAAAACTGTTTTTT. Translating gives CSEKSLGAHEKLFF.